This T cell receptor beta chain originates from a study of T cell responses to AZD1222 COVID-19 vaccine. Study details: Investigators merged groups given second doses at roughly 4 or roughly 12 weeks.

The CDR3 totals 12 residues. The V and J ends lost 1 base and 7 bases respectively, with 8 bases between them. Looked up from germline, CDR1 is LNHNV and CDR2 is YYDKDF (reference sequence). Sequencing used immunoSEQ multiplex PCR; TCRdb keeps in-frame clones, though not all of them. Here the sample spans about 100,000 clones, around nine tenths being singletons. Comment on this clone: Its antigen is currently unknown.

Study conclusions and caveats: Vaccine-related CD4 TCRs covered spike, predominating at 160-218 and 743-854.

The specimen was peripheral blood, collected on day 0 of AZD1222 vaccination. The chain carries TRBV15 and TRBJ2-7, with D possibly called TRBD1 or TRBD2 (5 bases each). This TCR derives from an adult in good health. The CDR3 bases are TGTGCCACCAGCAGAGGCAGGGAGGAGCAGTACTTC. Residues: CATSRGREEQYF.